Here is one T cell receptor (beta chain) with its context. The target antigen is unknown. This sample stems from a study of blood T cells in healthy people across ages. It was with a sample-barcoded 5' primer and a J-beta primer mix that a second PCR of roughly 7 to 12 cycles was run. Using its own MiXCR run on the 5' RACE reads, TCRdb lists one record per CDR3 protein. The sample lists roughly 410,000 distinct CDR3 sequences, 45% to 60% seen once, with around 53% in the top ten. The study's findings and limits: In older individuals, TCR beta diversity per million T cells was lower, falling roughly linearly with age.

The V gene end was trimmed by 5 bases and the J gene end by 0 bases; junction bases not matched to a gene: 4. Germline V gene lookup returns CDR1 SGHAT and CDR2 FQNNGV. The CDR3 length is 15 residues. The chain has TRBV11-2 and TRBJ2-3, with 8 bases identical to TRBD1. Sequencing was done on a sample of blood. This TCR derives from a man aged 55 to 69 in good health. The CDR3 DNA is TGTGCCAGCAGCGCACAGGGGGGTAGCACAGATACGCAGTATTTT. Translated, it gives CASSAQGGSTDTQYF. Looking up the rest from reference TRBV11-2 and TRBJ2-3 gives the full variable domain: EAGVAQSPRYKIIEKRQSVAFWCNPISGHATLYWYQQILGQGPKLLIQFQNNGVVDDSQLPKDRFSAERLKGVDSTLKIQPAKLEDSAVYLCASSAQGGSTDTQYFGPGTRLTVL.